This TCR beta chain was recorded in a study of beta chain features in type 1 diabetes listed by TCRdb under 2018. About the investigation overall: Mean age, gender distribution, total cell number and subset yield did not differ between patients and healthy donors. A total of around 100 million sorted cells were examined across all samples, and RNA yield correlated strongly with the number of cells per subset. In the study, TCRB repertoires of sorted circulating CD4+ T cell subsets from recently diagnosed type 1 diabetes patients were compared with those of matched healthy donors. Naive and central memory subsets were obtained from all 28 donors, but regulatory and stem cell-like memory subsets were isolated from only 8 patients and roughly 8 healthy donors. The full study reports these points: PCR might favor shorter templates, but patient and control samples were amplified and corrected together, so any skew would affect both groups equally. At VDJ recombination sites, patients with type 1 diabetes made fewer insertions and deleted more nucleotides, a pattern implying thymic rearrangement abnormalities. Because small numbers of individuals were included in the HLA sub-analyses, any influence of HLA type on TCRB rearrangement was left unresolved. Naive, central memory and regulatory TCRB repertoires appeared more similar among patients than among healthy donors. In all four CD4+ subsets, TCRB CDR3 length was moderately but significantly shorter in type 1 diabetes patients. Because cDNA was sequenced instead of genomic DNA, activated cells with high expression could be over-represented, although the groups did not differ in activation or CD3 levels.

Each donor gave one peripheral blood draw, averaging approximately 120 mL, which was collected into heparinised tubes. A BD FACSAria II was used to sort naive, central memory, regulatory and stem cell-like memory CD4+ T cells with a panel that included CD45RO, CCR7, CD25, CD127, CD95 and CD27. A purity above 98% was achieved for all sorted populations. Right away, PBMCs were isolated by Lymphoprep density gradient centrifugation and were stained directly, with no culture step. So that batch effects would be minimized, each experiment stained and sorted samples in pairs, pairing one healthy donor with one patient. CDR1 and CDR2, looked up from the germline V gene (reference sequence), are SGHNT and YYREEE. For this chain, trimming is 4 bases at the V end and 6 bases at the J end, and the number of junction bases without a gene match is 13. The CDR3 contains 18 residues, cysteine and phenylalanine counted. Of all the DNA, just the CDR3 is kept, 54 bases in frame from base 1.

All of the isolated RNA was reverse transcribed with the High Capacity cDNA Reverse Transcription Kit, so expressed TCRB transcripts were sequenced. Deep immunoSEQ sequencing was applied to naive, central memory and regulatory T cell samples, giving an average of approximately 4 million total reads per sample. Sorted cells were lysed in RLT buffer, and RNA was extracted using DNase-treated RNeasy Micro or Mini kits according to cell number. To prevent cross-contamination, every cell subset was processed on its own, while patient and healthy donor samples were processed together. The immunoSEQ multiplex PCR was used to amplify TCRB sequences from cDNA, generating 87-bp fragments that spanned the CDR3 region. Sequencing of the amplicons was performed on the Illumina HiSeq platform. Turning to the authors' computational methods: PCR bias was computationally corrected using synthetic template baselines, reads within Hamming distance 2 were collapsed, and singletons that could not be merged were discarded. By aligning reads against IMGT, V, D and J genes, CDR3 length, and insertions or deletions at six rearrangement sites were assigned. Within each subset, clonotype counts were normalized to sorted cell number, after which true diversity and Gini coefficients were computed with the tcR R package. The overlap coefficient, calculated on TCRB nucleotide sequences, was used to measure repertoire sharing. Out-of-frame TCRB sequences from naive cells were analyzed as a proxy for the pre-selection repertoire. What TCRdb holds here is the immuneACCESS table cut down to in-frame rearrangements. Part of the clones is not present; checked against another copy, under half of the missing clones reflect an unresolved V gene, and the others are unexplained. The D gene and trimming were derived from the DNA, and the V and J assignments and clone size from that table. The sample has 200,000 to 250,000 clones on record, approximately 14% of them singletons. 0.015% to 0.02% of the sample comes from the top ten.

Details on this clone: There is no known antigen for this receptor. No much larger clonotype is one base removed from it; base qualities were not supplied.

The TCR was taken from a man aged 25-45 years with type 1 diabetes. This receptor chain uses TRBV5-4 and TRBJ2-3; 14 bases in between match TRBD2. What was sequenced was naive CD4+ T cells from blood. What this sample's cell subset or site label stands for: true naive CD4+ T cells. The nucleotide sequence reads TGTGCCAGCAGCATACCTCGACCGGGACTAGCGGGGGATGATACGCAGTATTTT. Its coded protein is CASSIPRPGLAGDDTQYF.